One and the same sample provided the 23 T cell receptor beta chains below, sequenced in a study of T-cell memory formation after mild COVID-19 (dated by TCRdb to about 2021). Receptor libraries were prepared by 5' RACE. Sequenced using an Illumina NovaSeq 6000. Using fastp at Q25 and MiXCR, TCRdb reprocessed the public reads and kept productive beta chains. CDR3 protein duplicates are merged, each entry listing the most common genes and DNA. This sample gives about 140,000 distinct CDR3 sequences in total; 13% to 15% of them show up just once. Of the sample, 28% is held by the ten largest clones. Sequencing was carried out using PBMCs or a T cell subset sorted from them (not recorded which). The receptors were sampled from an adult woman who had mild COVID-19 (a few samples of this study predate the infection). The sample titles of this study are shuffled in the database, so cell type and time point are left out; the donor was told from shared clones.

The V call is TRBV7-9, the J call TRBJ2-3; 9 nucleotides agree with TRBD2. Germline V CDR1 and CDR2: SEHNR, FQNEAQ (reference sequence). This CDR3 spans 15 amino acids. Unmatched junction bases numbered 4, after V lost 1 base and J lost 5 bases. The CDR3 DNA is TGTGCCAGCAGCTTAGAGCGGGAGGCGAGAGATACGCAGTATTTT. Translated, it gives CASSLEREARDTQYF. The entire variable domain, with the rest obtained from reference TRBV7-9 and TRBJ2-3, is as follows: DTGVSQNPRHKITKRGQNVTFRCDPISEHNRLYWYRQTLGQGPEFLTYFQNEAQLEKSRLLSDRFSAERPKGSFSTLEIQRTEQGDSAMYLCASSLEREARDTQYFGPGTRLTVL.

In this sample, this clonotype turned up a few times. This chain connects TRBV18 to TRBJ2-3; the D gene is possibly TRBD1 (5 bases). The CDR3 extends over 14 amino acids. Trimming shortened V by 8 bases and J by 4 bases, and 16 bases separated the two germline ends. CDR1 and CDR2 (germline): KGHSH, LQKENI. The CDR3 DNA sequence: TGTGCCAGCCCCGACAGAAACACACCAGATACGCAGTATTTT. This gives the protein CASPDRNTPDTQYF.

This clonotype was recorded many times. This sequence joins TRBV5-1 and TRBJ2-1, with a tentative D call TRBD2 (5 bases). Trimming removed 5 bases at V and 5 bases at J, with 23 bases between. Germline V CDR1 and CDR2: SGHRS, YFSETQ. The CDR3 contains 17 residues. CDR3 DNA sequence: TGCGCCAGCAGTGATTCCGGGGAAAGTATCCTGCACAATGAGCAGTTCTTC. It encodes CASSDSGESILHNEQFF.

This clonotype was detected ten times or more. This chain joins TRBV9 and TRBJ2-1; 7 positions match TRBD1. This CDR3 region has 15 residues. Germline assignment: CDR1 SGDLS and CDR2 YYNGEE. Trimming cost V 4 bases and J 4 bases; bases outside gene matches: 8. The CDR3 DNA sequence: TGTGCCAGCAGCCCCACGGGACAGAATTACAATGAGCAGTTCTTC. Residues: CASSPTGQNYNEQFF. The variable domain in full, completed from reference TRBV9 and TRBJ2-1, reads DSGVTQTPKHLITATGQRVTLRCSPRSGDLSVYWYQQSLDQGLQFLIQYYNGEERAKGNILERFSAQQFPDLHSELNLSSLELGDSALYFCASSPTGQNYNEQFFGPGTRLTVL.

This clonotype was picked up many times. V gene TRBV6-1 combines with J gene TRBJ2-7; a weak D match, TRBD1 (6 bases). V was cut by 5 bases and J by 1 base, with 18 bases left in between. Germline CDR1 reads MNHNS; CDR2 reads SASEGT. The CDR3 is 16 amino acids. The CDR3 loop is CASSFPQGPQSYEQYF. The DNA of the CDR3 is TGTGCCAGCAGTTTCCCACAGGGCCCCCAATCCTACGAGCAGTACTTC.

V gene TRBV24-1 combines with J gene TRBJ2-1; D is perhaps TRBD2 (6 bases). Germline V CDR1 and CDR2: KGHDR, SFDVKD. The V end was cut by 0 bases, the J end by 5 bases, with 13 bases between. The CDR3 spans 16 residues. CDR3 nucleotide sequence: TGTGCCACCAGTGATTTGCAGGGAGGATATAACAATGAGCAGTTCTTC. It codes for CATSDLQGGYNNEQFF.

There are a few counts of this clonotype. The chain employs TRBV7-6 and TRBJ1-1; 7 bases match TRBD1. Germline-derived CDR1 and CDR2 are SGHVS and FNYEAQ. The CDR3 loop spans 15 amino acids. Trimming took 4 bases from V and 5 from J; bases not matched to a gene: 10. The CDR3 sequence is CASSYATGRSTEAFF. The CDR3 coding sequence is TGTGCCAGCAGCTACGCGACAGGGAGGAGTACTGAAGCTTTCTTT.

The chain recombines TRBV7-9 with TRBJ1-2; no firm D call. Germline V gives CDR1 SEHNR, CDR2 FQNEAQ (reference sequence). Trimming left V 5 bases short and J 1 base short, with 17 bases between. CDR3 length: 16 amino acids. The CDR3 DNA reads TGTGCCAGCAGCCCCAACGAGTTCGGAAATAACTATGGCTACACCTTC. Translation: CASSPNEFGNNYGYTF.

The rearrangement links TRBV24-1 to TRBJ2-7; no firm D call. Trimming stripped 3 bases from V and 5 bases from J, with 7 bases between. Germline assignment: CDR1 KGHDR and CDR2 SFDVKD. The CDR3 runs 12 residues. CDR3: CATSDAPNEQYF. The CDR3, as DNA: TGTGCCACCAGTGATGCCCCAAACGAGCAGTACTTC.

In its sample, this clonotype was seen a few times. The genes are TRBV11-2 and TRBJ2-7, with a weak D call TRBD1 (6 bases). The CDR3 extends over 14 amino acids. CDR1 and CDR2 (germline): SGHAT, FQNNGV. V shed 1 base and J shed 3 bases, with 10 bases lying between them. The CDR3 sequence is CASSLALTGYEQYF. Written as DNA, the CDR3 is TGTGCCAGCAGCTTAGCGCTGACAGGCTACGAGCAGTACTTC.

This clonotype occurred a few times. The rearrangement uses TRBV30 and TRBJ2-1; possible D gene TRBD1, 6 bases. CDR3 length: 13 amino acids. The germline V gene encodes CDR1 GTSNPN and CDR2 SVGIG (reference sequence). V lost 6 bases, J lost 3 bases, and 12 bases lay in between. DNA of the CDR3: TGTGCCTGCTCTTGGGGGCACTACAATGAGCAGTTCTTC. It specifies CACSWGHYNEQFF.

This clonotype was seen only a few times. CDR3 residues: CSAYHRDRETDEQFF. CDR3 DNA: TGCAGTGCTTACCACCGGGACAGGGAGACGGATGAGCAGTTCTTC. The rearrangement links TRBV20-1 to TRBJ2-1; 9 nucleotides agree with TRBD1. CDR3 size: 15 residues. With V trimmed by 5 bases and J by 8 bases, 13 bases remained unmatched. CDR1 and CDR2 from the germline V gene are DFQATT and SNEGSKA (reference sequence).

In its sample, this clonotype was seen a few times. This rearrangement joins TRBV13 to TRBJ2-2; tentative D call: TRBD2 (5 bases). The CDR3 spans 16 residues. V gave up 4 bases and J gave up 5 bases, with 17 bases separating them. CDR1 is PRHDT and CDR2 is FYEKMQ in the germline V gene (reference sequence). Here the CDR3 reads CASSWLEGEETGELFF. DNA for the CDR3: TGTGCCAGCAGCTGGTTAGAGGGAGAAGAAACCGGGGAGCTGTTTTTT.

This clonotype has only a few counts. This sequence joins TRBV2 and TRBJ2-5, with 11 bases identical to TRBD2. The germline CDR1 and CDR2 sequences are SNHLY and FYNNEI. With V trimmed by 3 bases and J by 4 bases, 7 bases remained unmatched. The CDR3 spans 16 residues. CDR3 in amino acids: CASSEGLAGGGETQYF. CDR3 nucleotides: TGTGCCAGCAGTGAGGGTCTAGCGGGAGGTGGAGAGACCCAGTACTTC.

This rearrangement joins TRBV6-2 or TRBV6-3 to TRBJ2-1; possibly TRBD1 or TRBD2 for D (5 bases each). V was trimmed by 6 bases and J by 0 bases, leaving 6 bases between them. Looked up from germline, CDR1 is MNHEY and CDR2 is SVGEGT. This CDR3 is 13 amino acids long. The CDR3 DNA reads as TGTGCCAGCAGGGGGGACTCCTACAATGAGCAGTTCTTC. The encoded protein is CASRGDSYNEQFF.

This chain links TRBV9 with TRBJ2-7; no clear D. This CDR3 is 13 amino acids long. CDR1 is SGDLS and CDR2 is YYNGEE in the germline V gene. Trimming stripped 0 bases from V and 2 bases from J, with 6 bases between. CDR3 amino acids: CASSVGFPYEQYF. The CDR3 DNA follows: TGTGCCAGCAGCGTAGGGTTCCCCTACGAGCAGTACTTC.

This clonotype was picked up a small number of times. This chain links TRBV7-9 with TRBJ2-4, with D unresolved. The CDR3 has 15 amino acids. Trimming pared 2 bases from V and 0 bases from J, leaving 8 bases between. The germline V gene has CDR1 SEHNR and CDR2 FQNEAQ (reference sequence). The CDR3 DNA is TGTGCCAGCAGCTTAATGTCTGAAGCCAAAAACATTCAGTACTTC. Translation: CASSLMSEAKNIQYF.

Ten or more counts support this clonotype. The genes are TRBV6-6 and TRBJ2-1; TRBD2 aligns across 8 bases. The J segment lost 3 bases and the V segment lost 10 bases, leaving 11 bases of the junction unmatched. The CDR3 extends over 15 amino acids. Germline V gives CDR1 MNHNY, CDR2 SVGAGI (reference sequence). CDR3 sequence: CATIRGGLSYNEQFF. The CDR3 nucleotides read TGTGCCACTATACGGGGGGGGCTAAGCTACAATGAGCAGTTCTTC.

The chain carries TRBV7-9 and TRBJ2-1; the match to TRBD2 covers 8 bases. The V segment lost 4 bases and the J segment 1 base; nucleotides outside the gene matches: 3. The germline V gene encodes CDR1 SEHNR and CDR2 FQNEAQ (reference sequence). This CDR3 is 15 amino acids long. The CDR3 DNA follows: TGTGCCAGCAGCTCCGTAGCGGGATCCTACAATGAGCAGTTCTTC. Translating it yields CASSSVAGSYNEQFF.

This clonotype was observed a handful of times. The rearrangement links TRBV20-1 to TRBJ1-1; D not resolved. Germline V gene lookup returns CDR1 DFQATT and CDR2 SNEGSKA (reference sequence). The CDR3 is 14 amino acids. The V gene lost 0 bases and the J gene lost 1 base, with 9 bases spanning the gap. The CDR3 DNA is TGCAGTGCTAGAGATTTGGTCGGGAACACTGAAGCTTTCTTT. Translation gives CSARDLVGNTEAFF.

This clonotype came up a few times. In DNA, the CDR3 is TGTGCCAGCAGCCTGACGACAGGGATAGTACCTGGGGCCAACGTCCTGACTTTC. Protein product: CASSLTTGIVPGANVLTF. V gene TRBV3-1 combines with J gene TRBJ2-6; the match to TRBD1 covers 7 bases. The CDR3 runs 18 residues. The junction had 11 bases not matched to a gene; V was cut back by 4 bases and J by 2 bases. CDR1 is LGHDT, CDR2 YNNKEL, per germline (reference sequence).

A few counts support this clonotype. The chain recombines TRBV5-4 with TRBJ2-1; 10 bases match TRBD2. This CDR3 region has 16 residues. Germline CDR1 SGHNT, CDR2 YYREEE (reference sequence). V shed 5 bases, J shed 1 base, and the junction held 6 bases outside the gene matches. The DNA of the CDR3 is TGTGCCAGCAGGTCGAGCGGGGGGGCTTCCTACAATGAGCAGTTCTTC. This translates into CASRSSGGASYNEQFF. The full variable domain, with the rest looked up from reference TRBV5-4 and TRBJ2-1, is ETGVTQSPTHLIKTRGQQVTLRCSSQSGHNTVSWYQQALGQGPQFIFQYYREEENGRGNFPPRFSGLQFPNYSSELNVNALELDDSALYLCASRSSGGASYNEQFFGPGTRLTVL.

The V and J genes are TRBV14 and TRBJ2-5; D remains unclear. Trimming shortened V by 0 bases and J by 5 bases, and 4 bases separated the two germline ends. Per germline, CDR1 SGHDN and CDR2 FVKESK. This CDR3 comprises 12 residues. The CDR3 coding sequence is TGTGCCAGCAGCCAAGATCTTGAGACCCAGTACTTC. Translating it yields CASSQDLETQYF.